The clone carrying this TCR beta chain is a singleton in its sample. The V segment lost 0 bases and the J segment 11 bases; nucleotides outside the gene matches: 21. This CDR3 region has 19 residues. Germline V gene data show CDR1 as SEHNR and CDR2 as FQNEAQ (reference sequence). The sample comes from a study of long-term antiretroviral therapy in people with HIV. Study background: The 2015 immediate-ART recommendation was preceded by the earliest samples by about a decade.

With survey level as its setting, the immunoSEQ assay was v3.0. Sequencing of each sample targeted roughly 40,000-55,000 T-cell genomes. Method: immunoSEQ multiplex PCR; TCRdb's copy keeps in-frame clones and lacks some. The repertoire holds about 18,000 clones, with less than 85% as singletons. The sample was unsorted PBMCs, taken at the start of antiretroviral therapy, before treatment. This TCR was recovered from a man younger than 30 with HIV. The chain has TRBV7-9 and TRBJ1-1, with TRBD1 identical over 10 bases. CDR3 protein: CASSLAVLTGGKGGHHAFF. The CDR3 coding sequence is TGTGCCAGCAGCTTAGCGGTGTTGACAGGGGGCAAAGGTGGACATCATGCTTTCTTT.